The 21 T cell receptor beta chains below were found in one sample sequenced in a study of cytomegalovirus exposure and HLA in healthy donors (dated 2017 in TCRdb). Library prep was done by the immunoSEQ multiplex PCR assay. The multiplex PCR relied on a mix of 60 forward primers for TCR Vbeta segments and 13 reverse primers for TCR Jbeta segments. TCRdb's version of the immuneACCESS table is confined to in-frame rearrangements and falls short of the full clone set. An unresolved V gene accounts for under half of the shortfall where checked; the remainder is of unknown origin. A total of 70,000 to 85,000 clones appear in this sample, roughly 63% of them only once. 5.7% of the sample comes from the top ten. Source material: PBMCs. Receptor source: a man aged 25-40 years in good health and CMV-seropositive.

This clone appeared a few times. The genes are TRBV28 and TRBJ2-7; TRBD2 aligns across 7 bases. With V trimmed by 7 bases and J by 3 bases, 12 bases remained unmatched. Germline CDR1 is MDHEN and CDR2 is SYDVKM. The CDR3 has 15 residues. The CDR3 loop reads CASNLMGEGIYEQYF. CDR3 nucleotide sequence: TGTGCCAGCAACTTAATGGGGGAGGGCATCTACGAGCAGTACTTC.

The CDR3 nucleotides read TGTGCCAGCAGCGTAGCGACTTCGCCTGGCTACACCTTC. Translated, it gives CASSVATSPGYTF. V gene TRBV9 combines with J gene TRBJ1-2; D gene ambiguous. V shed 0 bases and J shed 7 bases, with 10 bases lying between them. The CDR3 length is 13 residues. Germline V gene sequence: CDR1 SGDLS, CDR2 YYNGEE.

V gene TRBV28 combines with J gene TRBJ2-7; 10 nucleotides match TRBD1. Germline CDR1 and CDR2: MDHEN and SYDVKM. The length of the CDR3 is 15 residues. Trimming cost V 2 bases and J 4 bases; bases outside gene matches: 5. The CDR3 region has the DNA TGTGCCAGCAGTTTAGGGGGGACAGGGGTTTACGAGCAGTACTTC. Translated, it gives CASSLGGTGVYEQYF.

The chain carries TRBV18 and TRBJ1-2; 8 bases agree with TRBD1. J was trimmed by 6 bases and V by 6 bases; bases with no gene match: 9. Germline lookup yields CDR1 KGHSH and CDR2 LQKENI. This CDR3 comprises 14 residues. The CDR3 reads CASSSQDRGHGYTF. The CDR3 DNA follows: TGTGCCAGCTCCTCCCAAGACAGGGGTCATGGCTACACCTTC.

Only a few counts were recorded for this clone. The sample holds other DNA sequences that translate to the same CDR3. V is TRBV12-5 and J is TRBJ2-2; D perhaps matches TRBD1 (6 bases). The CDR3 runs 14 residues. V was clipped by 5 bases and J by 4 bases, with 11 bases between them. Germline loops: CDR1 LGHNT, CDR2 FRNRAP. As DNA, the CDR3 is TGTGCTAGTGGTCCCCCGGACAGCACCGGGGAGCTGTTTTTT. It encodes CASGPPDSTGELFF.

This rearrangement joins TRBV27 to TRBJ2-3; perhaps TRBD2 as D (6 bases). V gave up 0 bases and J gave up 4 bases, with 8 bases separating them. The CDR3 sequence is 14 residues long. Germline V gives CDR1 MNHEY, CDR2 SMNVEV (reference sequence). This chain's CDR3 is CASSLSGDSDTQYF. The CDR3 DNA follows: TGTGCCAGCAGTTTATCGGGGGACTCAGATACGCAGTATTTT.

This clone was seen a few times. V gene TRBV4-1 combines with J gene TRBJ2-1; D is possibly TRBD1 (5 bases). The CDR3 is 17 residues long. The V gene lost 0 bases and the J gene lost 5 bases, with 17 bases spanning the gap. Germline V gives CDR1 MGHRA, CDR2 YSYEKL. CDR3 sequence: CASSQDLGRNIHNEQFF. CDR3 bases: TGCGCCAGCAGCCAAGATTTGGGGCGAAATATCCACAATGAGCAGTTCTTC.

This chain connects TRBV7-3 to TRBJ2-3, with D unresolved. The V end was cut by 2 bases, the J end by 1 base, with 13 bases between. Germline CDR1 and CDR2: SGHTA and FQGTGA. The CDR3 sequence is 16 residues long. CDR3 nucleotides: TGTGCCAGCAGCTTACTAGGTGGAGAGGGCACAGATACGCAGTATTTT. Protein sequence: CASSLLGGEGTDTQYF.

CDR3 sequence (DNA): TGTGCCAGCAGCTCGCGACTAGCGGGACTACCATACGAGCAGTACTTC. Its protein product is CASSSRLAGLPYEQYF. The rearrangement links TRBV11-2 to TRBJ2-5; 11 nucleotides align to TRBD2. The J call may be wrong; the DNA end is better matched by TRBJ2-7. Per germline, CDR1 SGHAT and CDR2 FQNNGV. The CDR3 spans 16 residues.

This chain joins TRBV25-1 and TRBJ2-7; the match to TRBD1 covers 8 bases. Germline CDR1 is MGHDK and CDR2 is SYGVNS. The CDR3 length is 14 residues. J lost 0 bases, V lost 3 bases, and 1 base had no gene match. CDR3 nucleotide sequence: TGTGCCAGCAGTGATACAGGGGGCTCCTACGAGCAGTACTTC. This encodes CASSDTGGSYEQYF.

The table lists this clone with a few counts. The CDR3 region is CASSSGMGLTTDTQYF. The CDR3 nucleotides read TGTGCCAGCAGCTCAGGAATGGGTCTGACCACAGATACGCAGTATTTT. The chain links TRBV7-3 to TRBJ2-3; D uncertain. CDR3 length: 16 residues. V was pared by 4 bases and J by 2 bases, with 16 bases between. Germline V lookup: CDR1 SGHTA, CDR2 FQGTGA.

The chain employs TRBV30 and TRBJ1-1; D gene ambiguous. CDR3 length: 12 amino acids. Trimming removed 3 bases at V and 11 bases at J, with 16 bases between. Per germline, CDR1 GTSNPN and CDR2 SVGIG (reference sequence). The CDR3 DNA sequence: TGTGCCTGGAGCCCGGGGTCCACCTGGGCTTTCTTT. It yields the protein CAWSPGSTWAFF.

The rearrangement joins TRBV5-4 to TRBJ2-7, with 15 bases lining up with TRBD2. Germline CDR1 is SGHNT and CDR2 is YYREEE (reference sequence). V gave up 0 bases and J gave up 5 bases; unmatched junction bases: 9. The CDR3 is 18 residues long. CDR3 region: CASSLGAWTSGRADEQYF. In DNA form, the CDR3 reads TGTGCCAGCAGCTTGGGAGCCTGGACTAGCGGGAGGGCAGACGAGCAGTACTTC.

The chain has TRBV19 and TRBJ1-1, with 7 bases aligning to TRBD1. The CDR3 consists of 14 residues. Germline V CDR1 and CDR2: LNHDA, SQIVND (reference sequence). The V segment lost 4 bases and the J segment 3 bases; nucleotides outside the gene matches: 5. Written as DNA, the CDR3 is TGTGCCAGTAGTAAGCGACAGGGCGACACTGAAGCTTTCTTT. It specifies CASSKRQGDTEAFF.

V and J are TRBV4-2 and TRBJ1-3, with 12 bases aligning to TRBD1. Germline CDR1 and CDR2: LGHNA and YNFKEQ. This CDR3 is built from 16 residues. The V and J ends lost 4 bases and 3 bases, in that order; junction bases with no gene match: 4. The CDR3 DNA is TGTGCCAGCAGCCGGGACAGGGGGCAGGGTGGAAACACCATATATTTT. Residues: CASSRDRGQGGNTIYF.

J is TRBJ2-7 and V is TRBV28, with D possibly TRBD1 on 5 matching bases. Germline V gene sequence: CDR1 MDHEN, CDR2 SYDVKM. Trimming cost V 6 bases and J 7 bases, with 16 bases left between them. This CDR3 has 13 amino acids. The CDR3 DNA reads as TGTGCCAGCAGGTGGCAGGGCAGTTATGAGCAGTACTTC. Protein product: CASRWQGSYEQYF.

The table lists this clone with a few counts. The J gene is TRBJ2-5, the V gene TRBV4-2, with 7 bases aligning to TRBD1. CDR3 size: 14 residues. The germline gives CDR1 LGHNA, CDR2 YNFKEQ. The ends lost 5 bases at V and 5 bases at J; junction bases unmatched: 8. The CDR3 is CASSDTGVDETQYF. The CDR3, as DNA: TGTGCCAGCAGCGATACAGGGGTAGATGAGACCCAGTACTTC.

This chain connects TRBV28 to TRBJ1-5; TRBD1 might be the D (5 bases). This CDR3 has 14 amino acids. Germline lookup yields CDR1 MDHEN and CDR2 SYDVKM. The V and J ends lost 3 bases and 8 bases respectively, with 14 bases between them. The CDR3 DNA is TGTGCCAGCAGTTTCGGGGGGATCGTCGAGCCCCAGCATTTT. Residues: CASSFGGIVEPQHF. The full variable domain, in which reference TRBV28 and TRBJ1-5 provide the parts outside the CDR3, is DVKVTQSSRYLVKRTGEKVFLECVQDMDHENMFWYRQDPGLGLRLIYFSYDVKMKEKGDIPEGYSVSREKKERFSLILESASTNQTSMYLCASSFGGIVEPQHFGDGTRLSIL.

The V and J genes are TRBV21-1 and TRBJ2-1; the table's D call of TRBD2 was not tested on the DNA. TRBV21-1 is recorded as a pseudogene. The CDR3 is made up of 18 amino acids. CDR3 region: CASSTQPLREGPYNEQFF. Here the CDR3 DNA reads TGTGCCAGCAGCACCCAACCCCTCAGGGAGGGTCCCTACAATGAGCAGTTCTTC.

The rearrangement uses TRBV7-9 and TRBJ2-2; TRBD2 might be the D (6 bases). Per germline, CDR1 SEHNR and CDR2 FQNEAQ (reference sequence). V lost 7 bases to trimming and J lost 6 bases, with 15 bases between them. The CDR3 runs to 14 residues. The CDR3, as DNA: TGTGCCAGCACAGAAGGTCCGGGAGCCGGGGAGCTGTTTTTT. It yields the protein CASTEGPGAGELFF.

The chain has TRBV13 and TRBJ2-7, with 9 bases that match TRBD1. CDR1 and CDR2 from the germline V gene are PRHDT and FYEKMQ (reference sequence). The CDR3 consists of 15 residues. V shed 5 bases and J 5 bases; nucleotides not matched to a gene: 10. The CDR3 loop is CASSPPGQGRHEQYF. Here the CDR3 DNA reads TGTGCCAGCAGCCCGCCAGGACAGGGGCGGCACGAGCAGTACTTC.